This T cell receptor beta chain was identified during a study of CD8+ T cells in alopecia areata. Whole-study context: Grafts of skin from C3H/HeJ donors aged about 6-12 months with spontaneous alopecia went to female C3H/HeJ mice aged roughly 7-10 weeks.

A sort of pooled cutaneous lymph node cells used CD4, CD8alpha, NKG2D, NKG2ACE and other stains. Study outcomes and limitations: Affected lesional scalp, above all in alopecia totalis/universalis, was more clonal than normal scalp. Sequencing of scalp tissue also captures the resident alphabeta T cells of normal skin.

This clone showed up just a few times. Its specificity is unknown. The gene names here belong to mouse. The CDR3 end is not reached by the read, which stops 4 residues before it; the germline J gene fills it in. Reverse transcribed after extraction, RNA yielded cDNA as the sequencing template. Sequencing used immunoSEQ multiplex PCR; TCRdb keeps in-frame clones, though not all of them. The record shows 200,000 to 300,000 clones for this sample, with no singletons present. The CDR3 spans 16 residues. Germline V gene data show CDR1 as SGHDT and CDR2 as FRDEAV. This clonotype originated in a C3H/HeJ mouse with alopecia areata. For this strain, the MHC haplotype corresponds to H2-k. The sequenced material came from CD4+ T cells sorted from a lymph node. This rearrangement joins TRBV14 to TRBJ2-1, with TRBD2 matching over 13 bases. The CDR3 loop is CASSFWTGGARAEQFF. Partial CDR3 DNA: TGTGCCAGCAGTTTCTGGACTGGGGGGGCGAGGGCT.